The 5 T cell receptor beta chains presented below share a single source sample, sequenced in a study of blood T cell repertoires in COVID-19. Repertoires were generated with immunoSEQ multiplex PCR, while TCRdb's copy carries only in-frame clones and drops some. The data show 250,000 to 300,000 clones, nearly 90% seen once. The sample was peripheral blood. These receptors were collected from a woman aged 60 to 75 with COVID-19, enrolled during active disease.

The gene calls are TRBV7-9 and TRBJ2-7, with D possibly matching TRBD1 (6 bases). The V and J ends lost 5 bases and 4 bases respectively, with 18 bases between them. Germline CDR1 and CDR2: SEHNR and FQNEAQ (reference sequence). CDR3 length: 15 residues. CDR3 protein: CASSPASYTGYEQYF. The CDR3 region has the DNA TGTGCCAGCAGCCCCGCCTCATACACAGGGTACGAGCAGTACTTC. Complete variable domain (other parts from reference TRBV7-9 and TRBJ2-7): DTGVSQNPRHKITKRGQNVTFRCDPISEHNRLYWYRQTLGQGPEFLTYFQNEAQLEKSRLLSDRFSAERPKGSFSTLEIQRTEQGDSAMYLCASSPASYTGYEQYFGPGTRLTVT.

The V call is TRBV6-5, the J call TRBJ2-3, with 8 bases identical to TRBD1. Germline V CDR1 and CDR2: MNHEY, SVGAGI. This CDR3 has 14 residues. The junction had 6 bases not matched to a gene; V was cut back by 6 bases and J by 4 bases. The CDR3 protein is CASRIDRGSDTQYF. The CDR3 DNA follows: TGTGCCAGCAGGATCGACAGGGGCTCAGATACGCAGTATTTT.

The gene calls are TRBV6-6 and TRBJ1-1; maybe TRBD1 (6 bases). Germline CDR1 MNHNY, CDR2 SVGAGI (reference sequence). This CDR3 has 15 amino acids. V was pared by 2 bases and J by 1 base, with 11 bases between. This chain's CDR3 is CASSYSRGPNTEAFF. The CDR3, as DNA: TGTGCCAGCAGTTACAGCAGGGGACCGAACACTGAAGCTTTCTTT.

The chain is built from TRBV7-2 and TRBJ2-4; possibly TRBD2 for D (5 bases). The V end was cut by 3 bases, the J end by 1 base, with 10 bases between. Per germline, CDR1 SGHTA and CDR2 FQGNSA. There are 15 residues in the CDR3. CDR3 sequence reads: CASSFGGHAKNIQYF. CDR3 bases: TGTGCCAGCAGCTTTGGCGGGCACGCCAAAAACATTCAGTACTTC.

V gene TRBV3-1 (or the pseudogene TRBV3-2) combines with J gene TRBJ1-5; no reliable D call. Trimming took 4 bases from V and 6 from J, leaving 10 bases between them. The CDR3 covers 13 residues. CDR1 and CDR2 (germline): LGHDT, YNNKEL (reference sequence). The CDR3 DNA reads TGTGCCAGCAGCCGAGGTCCTGGTCAGCCCCAGCATTTT. Translation: CASSRGPGQPQHF.